The next 2 T cell receptor beta chains were all read from a single sample in a study of cytomegalovirus exposure and HLA in healthy donors. A multiplex PCR was run with 60 Vbeta primers and 13 Jbeta primers. Some clones are missing from TCRdb's copy, which holds only in-frame ones; the method was immunoSEQ multiplex PCR. The table records about 100,000 clones, roughly 80% of them present only once. Sequencing was carried out using PBMCs. These receptors were taken from a man aged 40-49 years in good health and CMV-seropositive.

The chain joins TRBV13 to TRBJ1-4; D perhaps matches TRBD1 (6 bases). The length of the CDR3 is 18 residues. Germline V gene sequence: CDR1 PRHDT, CDR2 FYEKMQ (reference sequence). Trimming cost V 4 bases and J 2 bases, with 20 bases left between them. For the CDR3, the DNA is TGTGCCAGCAGCTCGGCCTCGGGGGGCGTCGGGACTAATGAAAAACTGTTTTTT. Translated: CASSSASGGVGTNEKLFF.

V gene TRBV6-5 combines with J gene TRBJ1-4; D might be TRBD1 (6 bases). Germline V lookup: CDR1 MNHEY, CDR2 SVGAGI. The CDR3 runs 14 residues. V lost 8 bases, J lost 8 bases, and 18 bases lay in between. The CDR3 is CASGPGTPWEKLFF. In DNA, the CDR3 is TGTGCCAGCGGGCCCGGGACACCCTGGGAAAAACTGTTTTTT.